Here is one TCR beta chain with its context. Its antigen remains unidentified. No clone much larger than this one lies a single base away; base qualities are absent. The sample is drawn from a study of technical replicates of blood from several donors (dated by TCRdb to about 2017). V loses 6 bases of germline sequence and J loses 6 bases, and the interval between the two ends is 6 bases. There are 10 amino acids in the CDR3, from cysteine to phenylalanine inclusive. Just the 30-base CDR3 DNA is kept, in frame starting at base 1. For CDR1 and CDR2, the germline V gene lists SQVTM and ANQGSEA. The library was produced with the immunoSEQ multiplex PCR assay. TCRdb carries this immuneACCESS record with in-frame sequences only. Its versions omit some clonotypes, under half of them owing to an unresolved V gene in the studies checked, with the rest unexplained. This sample lists over 75,000 clones; 95% to 98% were detected once. Around 0.18% of the sample is held by the ten biggest clonotypes.

This sequence uses TRBV29-1 and TRBJ2-1; the D gene is perhaps TRBD1, on 6 matching bases. Sequenced input: T cells isolated from PBMCs. The TCR originated in a human donor in good health. The CDR3 region has the sequence CSVDSNEQFF. The sequence in DNA is TGCAGCGTGGACAGCAATGAGCAGTTCTTC.